One and the same sample provided the 26 T cell receptor beta chains below, sequenced in a study of OX40 agonist ivuxolimab in advanced cancers. The data were produced by immunoSEQ multiplex PCR, yet TCRdb's version contains in-frame clones alone and is incomplete. This table has tens of thousands of clones, about 86% appearing once. Sequenced here: CD4+ or CD8+ T cells sorted from blood, sampled in a trial of the OX40 agonist ivuxolimab. The receptors here all came from an adult with an advanced solid tumor such as melanoma, head and neck, liver or kidney cancer.

This clone occurred once. This rearrangement joins TRBV2 to TRBJ1-1; weak D call: TRBD1 (5 bases). V gave up 6 bases and J gave up 1 base, with 18 bases separating them. The CDR3 sequence is 16 residues long. The germline CDR1 and CDR2 sequences are SNHLY and FYNNEI. CDR3 sequence (DNA): TGTGCCAGCAGATCTCTCTCCGGGACGGAGAACACTGAAGCTTTCTTT. This translates into CASRSLSGTENTEAFF.

This clone was seen many times. The J gene is TRBJ2-7, the V gene TRBV7-9; 7 bases are a match to TRBD1. V dropped 5 bases and J dropped 5; count of bases not matched to a gene: 3. The CDR3 contains 12 residues. Per germline, CDR1 SEHNR and CDR2 FQNEAQ (reference sequence). CDR3: CASSIGTDEQYF. In DNA form, the CDR3 reads TGTGCCAGCAGCATCGGGACAGACGAGCAGTACTTC.

There are a few counts of this clone. The chain employs TRBV28 and TRBJ2-1; 12 bases agree with TRBD2. CDR1 is MDHEN and CDR2 is SYDVKM in the germline V gene. The J segment lost 4 bases and the V segment lost 3 bases, leaving 7 bases of the junction unmatched. The CDR3 contains 17 residues. The CDR3 DNA reads as TGTGCCAGCAGTTTGGCAACTAGCGGGAGGCCATACAATGAGCAGTTCTTC. Its translation is CASSLATSGRPYNEQFF.

The rearrangement joins TRBV6-6 to TRBJ1-4; D possibly corresponds to TRBD1 (5 bases). Germline assignment: CDR1 MNHNY and CDR2 SVGAGI (reference sequence). V shed 8 bases and J shed 15 bases, with 16 bases lying between them. CDR3 length: 11 residues. DNA for the CDR3: TGTGCCAGCGGCCTTCAGGGTTTGATGTTTTTT. Translation: CASGLQGLMFF.

In its sample, this clone is medium-sized. V is TRBV21-1 and J is TRBJ2-1; no DNA check was done on the table's D call, TRBD2. TRBV21-1 is shown as a pseudogene. The CDR3 has 17 residues. CDR3 residues: CASSKGSSGSSYNEQFF. CDR3 coding DNA: TGTGCCAGCAGCAAAGGTAGTAGCGGAAGCTCCTACAATGAGCAGTTCTTC.

V and J are TRBV4-2 and TRBJ2-1, with D perhaps TRBD2 (5 bases). Germline V gives CDR1 LGHNA, CDR2 YNFKEQ. The CDR3 spans 18 residues. The V gene lost 1 base and the J gene lost 2 bases, with 18 bases spanning the gap. CDR3 nucleotides: TGTGCCAGCAGCCAAGTCTCACTAGGCCGGCTCCCCTACAATGAGCAGTTCTTC. As protein: CASSQVSLGRLPYNEQFF.

The V gene is TRBV30, the J gene TRBJ1-5, with no clear D. In germline, CDR1 is GTSNPN, CDR2 SVGIG (reference sequence). The germline V and J ends were trimmed by 3 bases and 2 bases, with 14 bases remaining between them. The CDR3 runs to 15 residues. For the CDR3, the DNA is TGTGCCTGGAGAGACAAAAGGGAAGGCAATCAGCCCCAGCATTTT. This encodes CAWRDKREGNQPQHF.

The CDR3 bases are TGTGCCAGCAGTCTCCCGGGGAATGAGCAGTTCTTC. Encoded protein: CASSLPGNEQFF. The V and J genes are TRBV6-1 and TRBJ2-1; TRBD2 is a possible D gene (5 bases). This CDR3 comprises 12 residues. Trimming cost V 5 bases and J 7 bases, with 9 bases left between them. Germline values: CDR1 MNHNS, CDR2 SASEGT.

Note on this clone: An end of the junction differs from the germline gene, which may be a read error. The CDR3 loop reads CASSLGANYGYTF. CDR3 in DNA: TGTGCCAGCAGCCTAGGAGCTAACTATGGCTACACCTTC. V is TRBV13 and J is TRBJ1-2; D is unresolved. From germline, CDR1 is PRHDT and CDR2 FYEKMQ (reference sequence). The CDR3 has 13 amino acids.

By share of the sample, this clone is large. The chain joins TRBV29-1 to TRBJ2-7; 9 bases are a match to TRBD2. The CDR3 runs 14 residues. Germline-derived CDR1 and CDR2 are SQVTM and ANQGSEA. The trim removed 5 bases at V and 3 bases at J, leaving 8 bases unmatched. The CDR3 DNA follows: TGCAGCGTTTATTCCGGGACTAGCAGCTACGAGCAGTACTTC. As protein: CSVYSGTSSYEQYF.

This chain joins TRBV9 and TRBJ2-3; D not resolved. Looked up from germline, CDR1 is SGDLS and CDR2 is YYNGEE. This CDR3 region has 12 residues. The V end lost 3 bases, the J end lost 7 bases, and 9 bases lay between the germline ends. CDR3: CASSGWSNTQYF. CDR3 bases: TGTGCCAGCAGCGGATGGAGTAATACGCAGTATTTT.

The rearrangement uses TRBV6-5 and TRBJ2-1; 9 positions agree with TRBD1. V trimming: 2 bases; J trimming: 6 bases; junction bases outside the gene matches: 8. Germline loops: CDR1 MNHEY, CDR2 SVGAGI. This CDR3 has 16 residues. The CDR3 nucleotides read TGTGCCAGCAGTTACGCCGGGACAGGGTCCCTCAATGAGCAGTTCTTC. Encoded protein: CASSYAGTGSLNEQFF.

CDR3 sequence (DNA): TGCGCCAGCAGCCAAGAAAACCCTCAGCCCCAGCATTTT. It is translated as CASSQENPQPQHF. This chain joins TRBV4-3 and TRBJ1-5; D ambiguous. CDR1 is LGHNA and CDR2 is YSLEER in the germline V gene. V was clipped by 0 bases and J by 6 bases, with 6 bases between them. The CDR3 covers 13 residues.

This rearrangement joins TRBV7-9 to TRBJ2-7; D remains unclear. V was shortened by 7 bases and J by 0 bases, with 16 bases between the two germline ends. This CDR3 comprises 15 residues. Germline CDR1 is SEHNR and CDR2 is FQNEAQ (reference sequence). This chain's CDR3 is CASNNLIELSYEQYF. The CDR3 bases are TGTGCCAGCAACAATCTTATTGAGCTCTCCTACGAGCAGTACTTC. The complete variable domain, with remaining parts taken from reference TRBV7-9 and TRBJ2-7, reads DTGVSQNPRHKITKRGQNVTFRCDPISEHNRLYWYRQTLGQGPEFLTYFQNEAQLEKSRLLSDRFSAERPKGSFSTLEIQRTEQGDSAMYLCASNNLIELSYEQYFGPGTRLTVT.

This clone is a singleton in its sample. This rearrangement joins TRBV11-3 to TRBJ2-1; 7 nucleotides line up with TRBD1. CDR1 is SGHNT and CDR2 is YENEEA in the germline V gene. Losses at the gene ends were 5 bases for V and 10 bases for J; bases not matched to a gene: 11. The CDR3 length is 14 residues. The CDR3 sequence is CASSPLEGGTEQFF. For the CDR3, the DNA is TGTGCCAGCAGCCCTCTAGAAGGGGGCACGGAGCAGTTCTTC.

The rearrangement uses TRBV7-9 and TRBJ2-7; D remains unclear. The CDR3 loop spans 14 amino acids. The V and J ends lost 4 bases and 5 bases respectively, with 15 bases between them. CDR1 SEHNR and CDR2 FQNEAQ come from the germline V gene (reference sequence). The DNA of the CDR3 is TGTGCCAGCAGCTCGATGCAGTCAATAGACGAGCAGTACTTC. Protein product: CASSSMQSIDEQYF.

On this clone itself: One end of the junction varies from germline; a read error may be responsible. Other DNA sequences in this specimen translate into the identical CDR3. This rearrangement joins TRBV5-6 to TRBJ1-5; TRBD1 might be the D (5 bases). This CDR3 comprises 16 residues. CDR1 and CDR2 (germline): SGHDT, YYEEEE. DNA of the CDR3: TGTGCCAGCAGCTCACAGGCAAGATATGGCAATCAGCCCCAACATTTT. This translates into CASSSQARYGNQPQHF.

The chain carries TRBV28 and TRBJ1-6, with a tentative D call TRBD1 (5 bases). V lost 6 bases, J lost 10 bases, and 13 bases lay in between. The CDR3 is made up of 13 amino acids. In germline, CDR1 is MDHEN, CDR2 SYDVKM. The CDR3 region has the DNA TGTGCCAGCAGGGGGGAGAGGTGGTCACCCCTCCACTTT. It specifies CASRGERWSPLHF.

This clone was seen a single time. J is TRBJ2-3 and V is TRBV27, with D uncertain. Trimming left V 5 bases short and J 0 bases short, with 15 bases between. The CDR3 extends over 16 amino acids. Germline loops: CDR1 MNHEY, CDR2 SMNVEV (reference sequence). The CDR3 nucleotides are TGTGCCAGCAGTCACCTTCGGCTGGGGAGCACAGATACGCAGTATTTT. Translated: CASSHLRLGSTDTQYF.

V gene TRBV19 combines with J gene TRBJ2-7, with D possibly matching TRBD2 (6 bases). V shed 6 bases and J shed 3 bases, with 15 bases lying between them. This CDR3 is 14 amino acids long. The germline V gene encodes CDR1 LNHDA and CDR2 SQIVND (reference sequence). The CDR3 DNA reads TGTGCCAGTAGCTTAGGGGAGGTGTACTACGAGCAGTACTTC. It yields the protein CASSLGEVYYEQYF.

V and J are TRBV13 and TRBJ1-1; TRBD1 aligns across 7 bases. Looked up from germline, CDR1 is PRHDT and CDR2 is FYEKMQ (reference sequence). J lost 0 bases, V lost 0 bases, and 16 bases had no gene match. There are 20 residues in the CDR3. Here the CDR3 reads CASSLGEGAKATDMNTEAFF. CDR3 sequence (DNA): TGTGCCAGCAGCTTAGGAGAGGGGGCTAAGGCTACCGACATGAACACTGAAGCTTTCTTT.

This rearrangement joins TRBV7-8 to TRBJ2-3; 8 nucleotides agree with TRBD1. CDR1 is SGHVS and CDR2 is FQNEAQ in the germline V gene. This CDR3 has 15 amino acids. V lost 6 bases to trimming and J lost 3 bases; unmatched junction nucleotides: 8. The CDR3 loop reads CASSSQGAGTDTQYF. In DNA, the CDR3 is TGTGCCAGCAGTTCGCAGGGGGCAGGAACAGATACGCAGTATTTT. Full variable domain (outside the CDR3, taken from reference TRBV7-8 and TRBJ2-3): GAGVSQSPRYKVAKRGQDVALRCDPISGHVSLFWYQQALGQGPEFLTYFQNEAQLDKSGLPSDRFFAERPEGSVSTLKIQRTQQEDSAVYLCASSSQGAGTDTQYFGPGTRLTVL.

This clone was seen just once. J is TRBJ2-3 and V is TRBV13, with TRBD2 identical over 8 bases. CDR3 size: 19 residues. V trimming: 4 bases; J trimming: 1 base; junction bases outside the gene matches: 16. CDR1 and CDR2 from the germline V gene are PRHDT and FYEKMQ (reference sequence). In nucleotides, the CDR3 is TGTGCCAGCAGCTCGGACAACCCTTCGACTAGCGACCGCACAGATACGCAGTATTTT. It codes for CASSSDNPSTSDRTDTQYF.

V is TRBV11-2 and J is TRBJ2-1; tentative D call: TRBD2 (6 bases). The length of the CDR3 is 15 residues. Germline V gene lookup returns CDR1 SGHAT and CDR2 FQNNGV. V dropped 3 bases and J dropped 9 bases, with 18 bases sitting between them. The CDR3 DNA is TGTGCCAGCAGCTTGGTCCGGGAGATCCCCCCTGAGCAGTTCTTC. Its translation is CASSLVREIPPEQFF.

The table lists this clone with a count of one. This sequence joins TRBV28 and TRBJ1-1, with 10 bases lining up with TRBD1. The J segment lost 6 bases and the V segment lost 8 bases, leaving 18 bases of the junction unmatched. The V gene's germline CDR1 is MDHEN and CDR2 SYDVKM. CDR3 length: 17 residues. CDR3 region: CASHATGQGGEHPEAFF. For the CDR3, the DNA is TGTGCCAGCCATGCGACCGGACAGGGGGGGGAGCATCCTGAAGCTTTCTTT.

The table lists this clone with a count of one. This chain connects TRBV7-6 to TRBJ2-1; D perhaps matches TRBD1 (6 bases). With 2 bases removed from V and 7 bases from J, the gap between germline ends came to 15 bases. The V gene's germline CDR1 is SGHVS and CDR2 FNYEAQ. This CDR3 has 15 residues. CDR3 protein: CASSLWAGQGNEQFF. The CDR3, as DNA: TGTGCCAGCAGCTTATGGGCAGGGCAGGGGAATGAGCAGTTCTTC.